Each of the 4 T cell receptor beta chains below was sequenced from the same sample in a study of blood T cell repertoires in COVID-19. The method was immunoSEQ multiplex PCR; TCRdb's version includes in-frame clones alone and lacks a portion of them. The data show about 170,000 clones, 82% seen once. The sample comprised peripheral blood. The receptors here all came from a woman over 75 with acute or convalescent COVID-19.

V usage is TRBV27 and J usage is TRBJ2-1; 12 bases line up with TRBD2. CDR1 MNHEY and CDR2 SMNVEV come from the germline V gene (reference sequence). Unmatched junction bases numbered 3, after V lost 3 bases and J lost 6 bases. This CDR3 has 15 residues. The CDR3 spells CASSFGLAGINEQFF. As DNA, the CDR3 is TGTGCCAGCAGTTTCGGACTAGCGGGAATCAATGAGCAGTTCTTC.

V gene TRBV19 combines with J gene TRBJ2-7; D is unresolved. Germline lookup yields CDR1 LNHDA and CDR2 SQIVND (reference sequence). Deletions cut 0 bases from V and 3 bases from J, with 9 bases between. The CDR3 is made up of 14 amino acids. The CDR3 spells CASSIDSLRYEQYF. The CDR3 DNA sequence: TGTGCCAGTAGTATAGATTCCCTCCGCTACGAGCAGTACTTC.

The chain links TRBV7-2 to TRBJ2-1, with 8 bases matching TRBD2. The CDR3 spans 15 residues. Trimming cost V 3 bases and J 6 bases; bases outside gene matches: 7. Germline V CDR1 and CDR2: SGHTA, FQGNSA. The CDR3 region has the DNA TGTGCCAGCAGCTTGGAAGGGACTAGTTCCAATGAGCAGTTCTTC. Protein sequence: CASSLEGTSSNEQFF. Looking up the rest from reference TRBV7-2 and TRBJ2-1 gives the full variable domain: GAGVSQSPSNKVTEKGKDVELRCDPISGHTALYWYRQSLGQGLEFLIYFQGNSAPDKSGLPSDRFSAERTGGSVSTLTIQRTQQEDSAVYLCASSLEGTSSNEQFFGPGTRLTVL.

The rearrangement joins TRBV28 to TRBJ1-1, with D perhaps TRBD1 (6 bases). Trimming took off 10 bases at V and 1 base at J, with 19 bases between the two ends. CDR3 length: 15 residues. CDR1 is MDHEN, CDR2 SYDVKM, per germline. The CDR3 sequence is CATRPHQGWNTEAFF. In nucleotides, the CDR3 is TGTGCCACCAGGCCGCATCAGGGGTGGAACACTGAAGCTTTCTTT. The full variable domain, its missing parts supplied by reference TRBV28 and TRBJ1-1, is DVKVTQSSRYLVKRTGEKVFLECVQDMDHENMFWYRQDPGLGLRLIYFSYDVKMKEKGDIPEGYSVSREKKERFSLILESASTNQTSMYLCATRPHQGWNTEAFFGQGTRLTVV.